This is a list of T cell receptor beta chains from one sample in a study of T-cell reconstitution after alpha-beta-depleted transplantation in children. TCRdb passed the PCR reads through MiXCR, listing each CDR3 protein once. The table lists 200,000 or so distinct CDR3 sequences, just under 6.5% of them singletons. The sequences come from PBMCs, collected before TCRalphabeta/CD19-depleted stem cell transplant. The receptors shown here come from a girl less than two years old with combined immunodeficiency, due to receive a stem cell transplant. The CDR3 runs from the conserved cysteine through the conserved F or W. The D gene is left open where the match is weak. Only part of the rows carry a size: once, few, many, or a class if the clone is expanded.

abundance	j_gene	v_gene	d_gene	CDR3nt	CDR3aa
many	TRBJ2-7	TRBV30	TRBD2	TGTGCCTTACTAGGAGGGTTTAGCGGGGGCTACGAGCAGTACTTC	CALLGGFSGGYEQYF
many	TRBJ1-2	TRBV6-5	-	TGTGCCAGCAACGCACCGCAAGGGGGTGGGGACTATGGCTACACCTTC	CASNAPQGGGDYGYTF
many	TRBJ2-1	TRBV7-2	-	TGTGCCAGCAGCCCGGACGACCACAATGAGCAGTTCTTC	CASSPDDHNEQFF
many	TRBJ2-5	TRBV2	TRBD1	TGTGCCAGAAAGAAGACAGGGGCCTACCAAGAGACCCAGTACTTC	CARKKTGAYQETQYF
-	TRBJ2-1	TRBV7-8	TRBD1	TGTGCCAGCAGCTGGGAACCGGGACAGGGGGCGGATGGTCGCAATGAGCAGTTCTTC	CASSWEPGQGADGRNEQFF
many	TRBJ1-4	TRBV28	-	TGTGCCAGCAGCCCAGGGGCAGGCAAACCGTACAACGAAAAACTGTTTTTT	CASSPGAGKPYNEKLFF
-	TRBJ2-5	TRBV7-2	-	TGTGCCAGCAGCCGGGAGGCAGGGGGCAGGGAGACCCAGTACTTC	CASSREAGGRETQYF
few	TRBJ2-7	TRBV6-2/TRBV6-3	TRBD2	TGTGCCAGCCTTAGCGGGGGGCGCGACGAGCAGTACTTC	CASLSGGRDEQYF
many	TRBJ2-2	TRBV12-3/TRBV12-4	-	TGTGCCAGCATTTATGTCAACACCGGGGAGCTGTTTTTT	CASIYVNTGELFF
many	TRBJ1-2	TRBV14	-	TGTGCCAGCAGCCAAGAGGGAAGGTCTGGCTACACCTTC	CASSQEGRSGYTF
many	TRBJ1-1	TRBV13	-	TGTGCCAGCAGACTAATGGGGGCTTCGAACACTGAAGTTTTCTTT	CASRLMGASNTEVFF
many	TRBJ2-1	TRBV15	TRBD2	TGTGCCACCAGCAGAGTGGCGGGAGAATCCTACAATGAGCAGTTCTTC	CATSRVAGESYNEQFF
few	TRBJ1-1	TRBV12-3/TRBV12-4	-	TGTGCCAGCAGTTTTCATTCCATGAACACTGAAGCTTTCTTT	CASSFHSMNTEAFF
many	TRBJ1-2	TRBV29-1	TRBD1	TGCAGCGTGCAGGGGGCGTTAGACTATGGCTACACCTTC	CSVQGALDYGYTF
many	TRBJ2-5	TRBV20-1	TRBD2	TGCAGTGCTAGAGACCTCTTTAGTGACTCTAGCGGGATCCAAGAGACCCAGTACTTC	CSARDLFSDSSGIQETQYF
many	TRBJ1-1	TRBV20-1	TRBD1	TGCAGTGCTAGTACCACAGGGGGCTCTGAAGCTTTCTTT	CSASTTGGSEAFF
many	TRBJ1-5	TRBV28	TRBD1	TGTGCCAGCAGTCGTTTACCCGGGACAGGGCGTCAGCCCCAGCATTTT	CASSRLPGTGRQPQHF
many	TRBJ2-3	TRBV12-3/TRBV12-4	TRBD2	TGTGCCACCAACGGGGAGCGGGACCTCACAGATACGCAGTATTTT	CATNGERDLTDTQYF
few	TRBJ2-2	TRBV7-2	-	TGTGCCAGCAGCTTAATGGGATGGGGGGCCGACACCGGGGAGCTGTTTTTT	CASSLMGWGADTGELFF
many	TRBJ2-1	TRBV9	-	TGTGCCAGCAGCGCAGCATCCAGGACCACAATCTACAATGAGCAGTTCTTC	CASSAASRTTIYNEQFF
many	TRBJ2-2	TRBV7-2	-	TGTGCCAGCAGCATCCTAGACGCTGTCACCGGGGAGCTGTTTTTT	CASSILDAVTGELFF
many	TRBJ2-3	TRBV20-1	TRBD2	TGCAGTGCTAGAGATTTTAGCGGGACCACAGATACGCAGTATTTT	CSARDFSGTTDTQYF
-	TRBJ1-5	TRBV20-1	TRBD1	TGCAGTGCTAGGACCAGGGGGGGTAATCAGCCCCAGCATTTT	CSARTRGGNQPQHF
many	TRBJ2-7	TRBV4-3	TRBD2	TGCGCCAGCAGCCAAGACGGGACTAGCGGCTACGAGCAGTACTTC	CASSQDGTSGYEQYF
-	TRBJ1-2	TRBV7-3	-	TGTGCCAGCAGCGAAAAAGGTGGACTTCTCGAAGGCTACACCTTC	CASSEKGGLLEGYTF
many	TRBJ2-1	TRBV25-1	-	TGTGCCAGCAGTAGACGGGACGCTCAAGAGGGTGAGCAGTTCTTC	CASSRRDAQEGEQFF
many	TRBJ2-5	TRBV7-6	TRBD2	TGTGCCAGCAGCTTACATCAAGCGGGGCTCCAAGAGACCCAGTACTTC	CASSLHQAGLQETQYF
many	TRBJ1-5	TRBV12-3/TRBV12-4	-	TGTGCCAGCAGTTTGGGTCAGTTTAGCAATCAGCCCCAGCATTTT	CASSLGQFSNQPQHF
many	TRBJ2-1	TRBV9	TRBD2	TGTGCCAGCAGCGCACTAGCGGGGGCCAACAATGAGCAGTTCTTC	CASSALAGANNEQFF
many	TRBJ2-1	TRBV25-1	-	TGTGCCAGCAGTGAATATTTCGGTCTAGAACCCTACAATGAGCAGTTCTTC	CASSEYFGLEPYNEQFF
many	TRBJ2-7	TRBV4-2	-	TGTGCCAGCAGCCAGGGGGCTAGCGTGTCCTACGAGCAGTACTTC	CASSQGASVSYEQYF
many	TRBJ2-1	TRBV29-1	-	TGCAGCGTTGGACGGATAAGGGGGACAACACATGAGCAGTTCTTC	CSVGRIRGTTHEQFF
many	TRBJ2-7	TRBV4-1	TRBD2	TGCGCCAGCAGCCAAGTTTTAGCGGGAGCCGAGCAGTACTTC	CASSQVLAGAEQYF
many	TRBJ1-1	TRBV7-2	-	TGTGCCAGCAGCTTAAACAGGGTCACTGAAGCTTTCTTT	CASSLNRVTEAFF
few	TRBJ2-1	TRBV6-2/TRBV6-3	-	TGTGCCAGCAGGCTCCCGAGGGCGGGGTCCGTTGAGCAGTTCTTC	CASRLPRAGSVEQFF
many	TRBJ2-3	TRBV2	TRBD1	TGTGCCAGCAGTCCGGGACAGGGATTTACAGATACGCAGTATTTT	CASSPGQGFTDTQYF
-	TRBJ2-7	TRBV27	-	TGTGCCAGCAGTTTATCTGACAGGTACTACGAGCAGTACTTC	CASSLSDRYYEQYF
many	TRBJ2-7	TRBV29-1	TRBD2	TGCAGCGTTGGGGGTATTGGGGGGGAGCTACTTTCATCCTACGAGCAGTACTTC	CSVGGIGGELLSSYEQYF
many	TRBJ1-2	TRBV6-2/TRBV6-3	-	TGTGCCAGCAGTCCCGTCCCCTTGGACCCTTTAGATGGCTACACCTTC	CASSPVPLDPLDGYTF
many	TRBJ2-7	TRBV13	-	TGTGCCAGCAGCTTAGGCCCCGAGCAGTACTTC	CASSLGPEQYF
many	TRBJ2-1	TRBV5-1	TRBD1	TGCGCCAGCAGCGGAGGGACAGGGCCCTACAATGAGCAGTTCTTC	CASSGGTGPYNEQFF
many	TRBJ2-2	TRBV5-1	-	TGCGCCAGCAGCTTGGCAGTGATGAACACCGGGGAGCTGTTTTTT	CASSLAVMNTGELFF
-	TRBJ1-1	TRBV11-1	-	TGTGCCAGCAGTCCCGTCGGGGGATCGGTGGTTCGATTCCCGAACACTGAAGCTTTCTTT	CASSPVGGSVVRFPNTEAFF
-	TRBJ1-5	TRBV28	-	TGTGCCAGCACGGGGGTCCCTCAGCCCCAGCATTTT	CASTGVPQPQHF
few	TRBJ1-1	TRBV5-8	-	TGTGCCAGCAGCTTGGTGGCTCTGAACACTGAAGCTTTCTTT	CASSLVALNTEAFF
many	TRBJ2-1	TRBV7-9	-	TGTGCCAGCAGCTTAGCGCGGTTCCACAATGAGCAGTTCTTC	CASSLARFHNEQFF
many	TRBJ2-1	TRBV5-6	TRBD2	TGTGCCAGCAGCTTTGGAAGACTAGCGGCTTACAATGAGCAGTTCTTC	CASSFGRLAAYNEQFF
many	TRBJ2-5	TRBV28	TRBD1	TGTGCCAGCAGTTTACCGGACAGGGAAGAGACCCAGTACTTC	CASSLPDREETQYF
many	TRBJ2-1	TRBV29-1	TRBD2	TGCAGCGTTGCACAAGCGGGGGGGCCCTACAATGAGCAGTTCTTC	CSVAQAGGPYNEQFF
many	TRBJ1-1	TRBV7-3	TRBD1	TGTGCCAGCAGCTTAAGTGGGACAGGGGGGACAAGGACTGAAGCTTTCTTT	CASSLSGTGGTRTEAFF
many	TRBJ2-3	TRBV12-3/TRBV12-4	TRBD2	TGTGCCAGCTGGAAGGGAGGGGCCGCAGATACGCAGTATTTT	CASWKGGAADTQYF
many	TRBJ2-1	TRBV28	-	TGTGCCAGCAGTTTATTAAGAAGGCAGGTGCAGACCTACAATGAGCAGTTCTTC	CASSLLRRQVQTYNEQFF
many	TRBJ1-3	TRBV7-8	-	TGTGCCAGCAGCTCACTTTGGACAGAAGACTCTGGAAACACCATATATTTT	CASSSLWTEDSGNTIYF
many	TRBJ1-3	TRBV5-1	TRBD1	TGCGCCAGCAGGGAGACAGGGGGCCGTGACACCATATATTTT	CASRETGGRDTIYF
many	TRBJ2-1	TRBV12-3/TRBV12-4	-	TGTGCCAGCAGTTTGAGCCGGGGCAATGAGCAGTTCTTC	CASSLSRGNEQFF
many	TRBJ2-2	TRBV11-2	TRBD2	TGTGCCAGCAAGATGGGGGGGGTAGGCACCGGGGAGCTGTTTTTT	CASKMGGVGTGELFF